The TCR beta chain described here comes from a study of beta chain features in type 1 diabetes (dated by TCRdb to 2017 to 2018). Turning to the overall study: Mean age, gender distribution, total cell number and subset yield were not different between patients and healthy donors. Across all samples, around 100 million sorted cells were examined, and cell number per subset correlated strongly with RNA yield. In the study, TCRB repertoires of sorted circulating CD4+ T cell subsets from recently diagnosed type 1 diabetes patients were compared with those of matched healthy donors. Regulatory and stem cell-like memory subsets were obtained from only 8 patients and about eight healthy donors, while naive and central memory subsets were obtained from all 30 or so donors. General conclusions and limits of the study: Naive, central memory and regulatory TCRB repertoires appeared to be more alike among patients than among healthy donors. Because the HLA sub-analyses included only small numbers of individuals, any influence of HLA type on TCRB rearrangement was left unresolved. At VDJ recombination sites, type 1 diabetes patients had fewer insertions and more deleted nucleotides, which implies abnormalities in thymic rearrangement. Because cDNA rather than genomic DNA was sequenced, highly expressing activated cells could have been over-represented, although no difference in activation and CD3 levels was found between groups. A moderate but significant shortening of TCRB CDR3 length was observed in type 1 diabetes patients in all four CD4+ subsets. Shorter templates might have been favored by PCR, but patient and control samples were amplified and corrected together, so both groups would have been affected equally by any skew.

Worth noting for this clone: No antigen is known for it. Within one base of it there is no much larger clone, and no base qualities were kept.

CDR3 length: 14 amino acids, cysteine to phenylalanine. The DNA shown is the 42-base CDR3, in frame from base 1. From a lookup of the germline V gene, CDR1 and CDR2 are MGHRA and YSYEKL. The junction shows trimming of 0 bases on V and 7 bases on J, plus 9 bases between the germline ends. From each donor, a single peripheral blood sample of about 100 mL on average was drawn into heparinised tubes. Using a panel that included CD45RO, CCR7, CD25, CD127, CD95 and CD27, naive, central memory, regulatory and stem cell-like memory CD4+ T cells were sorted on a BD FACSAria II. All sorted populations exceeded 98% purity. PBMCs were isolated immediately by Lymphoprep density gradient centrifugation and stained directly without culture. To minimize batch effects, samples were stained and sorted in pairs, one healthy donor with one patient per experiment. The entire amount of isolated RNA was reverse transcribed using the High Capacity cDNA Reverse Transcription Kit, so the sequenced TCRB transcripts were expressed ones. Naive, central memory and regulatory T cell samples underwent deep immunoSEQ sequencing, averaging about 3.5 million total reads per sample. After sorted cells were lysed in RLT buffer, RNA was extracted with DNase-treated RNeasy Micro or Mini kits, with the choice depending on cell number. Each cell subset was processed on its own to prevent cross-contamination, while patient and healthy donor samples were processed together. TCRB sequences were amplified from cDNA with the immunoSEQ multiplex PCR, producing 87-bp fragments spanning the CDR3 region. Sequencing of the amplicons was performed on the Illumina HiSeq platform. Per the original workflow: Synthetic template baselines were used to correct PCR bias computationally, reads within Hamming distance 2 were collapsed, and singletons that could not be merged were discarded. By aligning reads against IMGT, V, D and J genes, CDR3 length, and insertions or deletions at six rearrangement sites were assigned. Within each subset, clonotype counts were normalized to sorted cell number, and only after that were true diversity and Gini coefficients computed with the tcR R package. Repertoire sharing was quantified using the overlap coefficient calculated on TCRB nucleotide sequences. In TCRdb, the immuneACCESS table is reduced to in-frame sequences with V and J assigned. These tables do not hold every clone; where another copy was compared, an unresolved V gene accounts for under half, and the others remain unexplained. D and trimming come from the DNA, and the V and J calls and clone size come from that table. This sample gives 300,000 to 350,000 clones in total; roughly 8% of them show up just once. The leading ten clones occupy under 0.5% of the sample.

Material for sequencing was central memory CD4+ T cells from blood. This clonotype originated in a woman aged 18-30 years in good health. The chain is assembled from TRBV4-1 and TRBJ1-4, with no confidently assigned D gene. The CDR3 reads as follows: CASSQDLFGEKLFF. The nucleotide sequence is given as TGCGCCAGCAGCCAAGATTTGTTTGGTGAAAAACTGTTTTTT.